Listed below are T cell receptor beta chains from one sample, sequenced in a study of OX40 agonist ivuxolimab in advanced cancers. Sequenced by immunoSEQ multiplex PCR; TCRdb stores in-frame clones only, minus some. This table holds 60,000 to 85,000 clones, just under 85% found once. The sample was CD4+ or CD8+ T cells sorted from blood, taken in a trial of the OX40 agonist ivuxolimab. The receptors come from an adult with an advanced solid tumor such as melanoma, head and neck, liver or kidney cancer. CDR3s include the opening cysteine and the closing phenylalanine or tryptophan. The order of the fields is D gene, V gene, J gene, CDR3 protein. The D gene is left open where the match is weak.

>TRBD2|TRBV5-1|TRBJ2-2
CASRSSGGASTGELFF
>TRBD1|TRBV27|TRBJ1-3
CASSPDRGAGNTIYF
>TRBD2|TRBV5-4|TRBJ2-5
CASSPLAGGRETQYF
>TRBD2|TRBV5-4|TRBJ2-1
CASSLTSGSRNEQFF
>-|TRBV18|TRBJ1-2
CASSQEANYGYTF
>TRBD1|TRBV11-2|TRBJ1-2
CASSRNPGQGLYGYTF
>-|TRBV7-2|TRBJ2-5
CASSLVVDAGGTQYF
>-|TRBV4-2|TRBJ1-1
CASSRIGQLNTEAFF
>-|TRBV5-1|TRBJ1-2
CASSLDEGHYGYTF
>TRBD2|TRBV27|TRBJ2-3
CASSPGLAGVVSDTQYF
>-|TRBV18|TRBJ1-5
CASSPRDGRSNQPQHF
>-|TRBV28|TRBJ1-4
CASSTSRGAGEKLFF
>TRBD1|TRBV30|TRBJ1-2
CAWIRGRTRQGRNYGYTF
>TRBD2|TRBV9|TRBJ2-1
CATTPIGRGAGNEQFF